One sample yielded the 12 T cell receptor beta chains listed below, sequenced in a study of Ad26.COV2.S vaccination and SARS-CoV-2 variants (dated by TCRdb to the early 2020s). The label giving this sample's treatment or condition can be read as: approximately 18 received Ad26.COV2.S at low or high dose, single or two shots; 5 received placebo; per-sample allocation not given. For vaccine and placebo recipients, the sequenced repertoires came from samples collected on day 63 after the first injection. Receptors were amplified or captured by the immunoSEQ multiplex PCR assay. TCRdb obtained this table from immuneACCESS and retained in-frame rearrangements with V and J assigned. These tables miss some clones; where compared with another copy, unresolved V genes account for less than half of the shortfall, and the remainder is unexplained. The sample table lists roughly 420,000 clones, roughly nine tenths of them with a count of one. 2.5% of the sample lies in the top ten.

Sequenced material: peripheral blood, taken in a trial of Ad26.COV2.S vaccine versus placebo. The receptors originated from a person aged 18-65 years who received the Ad26.COV2.S COVID-19 vaccine or a placebo.

The CDR3 DNA sequence: TGTGCCAGCAGTTCATTCGGATGGGCGGGACTAGCGGGGGGAAATGAGCAGTTCTTC. This translates into CASSSFGWAGLAGGNEQFF. The chain joins TRBV28 to TRBJ2-1; 15 nucleotides match TRBD2. J gave up 7 bases and V 4 bases, and 14 bases lay outside the gene matches. Germline values: CDR1 MDHEN, CDR2 SYDVKM. This CDR3 region has 19 residues.

V usage is TRBV5-6 and J usage is TRBJ1-6; no clear D. This CDR3 is 12 amino acids long. V was shortened by 4 bases and J by 10 bases, with 9 bases between the two germline ends. CDR1 and CDR2 (germline): SGHDT, YYEEEE. DNA of the CDR3: TGTGCCAGCAGCGGCCTCGGGTCACCCCTCCACTTT. This sequence encodes CASSGLGSPLHF.

This clone was counted once. The chain combines TRBV18 with TRBJ2-7; a possible D gene is TRBD1 (7 bases). The V gene lost 8 bases and the J gene lost 2 bases, with 16 bases spanning the gap. This CDR3 comprises 14 residues. Germline assignment: CDR1 KGHSH and CDR2 LQKENI. CDR3 sequence: CASTRQGGPYEQYV. CDR3 nucleotides: TGTGCCAGCACTAGACAGGGAGGCCCCTACGAGCAGTACGTC.

The chain couples TRBV24-1 to TRBJ2-3, with 8 nucleotides matching TRBD1. CDR1 is KGHDR and CDR2 is SFDVKD in the germline V gene. V gave up 4 bases and J gave up 5 bases; unmatched junction bases: 7. The CDR3 consists of 15 residues. The DNA for the CDR3 is TGTGCCACCAGTGAACCAGGGGGCGGGAAAGATACGCAGTATTTT. Translated: CATSEPGGGKDTQYF.

J is TRBJ2-3 and V is TRBV24-1; TRBD1 agrees at 8 bases. V shed 9 bases, J shed 2 bases, and the junction held 9 bases outside the gene matches. Germline assignment: CDR1 KGHDR and CDR2 SFDVKD. The CDR3 is 15 amino acids. The CDR3 DNA is TGTGCCACCGGATACTGGACAGGGTCCACAGATACGCAGTATTTT. Protein sequence: CATGYWTGSTDTQYF.

V gene TRBV24-1 combines with J gene TRBJ1-1; no clear D gene. The V gene lost 5 bases and the J gene lost 7 bases, with 10 bases spanning the gap. The CDR3 spans 12 residues. Germline lookup yields CDR1 KGHDR and CDR2 SFDVKD. CDR3 protein: CATSGTANEAFF. The CDR3 DNA sequence: TGTGCCACCAGTGGAACAGCCAATGAAGCTTTCTTT.

The table lists this clone with a count of one. The chain couples TRBV2 to TRBJ1-3; D gene uncertain. Trimming took 2 bases from V and 10 from J, leaving 15 bases between them. Germline CDR1 and CDR2: SNHLY and FYNNEI. This CDR3 spans 14 amino acids. The CDR3 reads CASSESRVGVTIYF. The CDR3 DNA reads TGTGCCAGCAGTGAATCGAGGGTCGGGGTGACCATATATTTT. The variable domain in full, completed from reference TRBV2 and TRBJ1-3, reads EPEVTQTPSHQVTQMGQEVILRCVPISNHLYFYWYRQILGQKVEFLVSFYNNEISEKSEIFDDQFSVERPDGSNFTLKIRSTKLEDSAMYFCASSESRVGVTIYFGEGSWLTVV.

This chain connects TRBV18 to TRBJ2-1; 14 nucleotides match TRBD2. V was clipped by 3 bases and J by 2 bases; unmatched bases: 6. In germline, CDR1 is KGHSH, CDR2 LQKENI. The CDR3 is made up of 18 amino acids. CDR3 residues: CASSPQGLAGATYNEQFF. CDR3 nucleotides: TGTGCCAGCTCACCCCAGGGACTAGCGGGAGCGACCTACAATGAGCAGTTCTTC.

This clone was counted a single time. Other nucleotide sequences in the sample specify the same CDR3. V is TRBV30 and J is TRBJ1-5, with no clear D. CDR3 length: 13 amino acids. V shed 1 base and J shed 0 bases, with 4 bases lying between them. The germline V gene encodes CDR1 GTSNPN and CDR2 SVGIG (reference sequence). This CDR3 is CAWSEDSNQPQHF. The CDR3 region has the DNA TGTGCCTGGAGTGAAGATAGCAATCAGCCCCAGCATTTT.

CDR3 in amino acids: CASSLDRDINNEQFF. The CDR3 DNA reads as TGTGCCAGCTCACTGGACAGAGACATTAACAATGAGCAGTTCTTC. The chain carries TRBV18 and TRBJ2-1; a weak D match, TRBD1 (6 bases). Germline V gene data show CDR1 as KGHSH and CDR2 as LQKENI. The CDR3 extends over 15 amino acids. The germline V and J ends were trimmed by 4 bases and 5 bases, with 15 bases remaining between them.

J is TRBJ1-5 and V is TRBV6-1; unclear D gene. V lost 3 bases and J lost 9, with 18 bases in between. The CDR3 has 15 amino acids. Germline lookup yields CDR1 MNHNS and CDR2 SASEGT. CDR3 DNA sequence: TGTGCCAGCAGTGACGCCCCAGCGGAGGGTCCGCCCCAGCATTTT. Translating gives CASSDAPAEGPPQHF.

The rearrangement uses TRBV2 and TRBJ1-5; no clear D. V was clipped by 4 bases and J by 0 bases, with 10 bases between them. This CDR3 has 15 amino acids. In germline, CDR1 is SNHLY, CDR2 FYNNEI. The chain's CDR3 is CASSVLQISNQPQHF. The CDR3 DNA reads as TGTGCCAGCAGTGTTCTTCAAATTAGCAATCAGCCCCAGCATTTT.